These T cell receptor beta chains were read from a single sample in a study of cytomegalovirus exposure and HLA in healthy donors. Profiling relied on immunoSEQ multiplex PCR, and the TCRdb table lists in-frame clones only, not all of them. The sample data list 65,000 to 85,000 clones. The sequencing sample was made of PBMCs. The receptors here all came from a female donor in good health and CMV-seropositive. The CDR3 runs from the conserved cysteine through the conserved F or W. The D gene is left open where the match is weak.

j_call v_call d_call cdr3_aa cdr3_nt
TRBJ2-1 TRBV6-1 TRBD2 CASSEVGTSGRVSEQFF TGTGCCAGCAGTGAAGTAGGTACTAGCGGGAGGGTAAGTGAGCAGTTCTTC
TRBJ1-2 TRBV18 TRBD1 CASSEGQETVYGYTF TGTGCCAGCTCAGAAGGACAGGAGACGGTCTATGGCTACACCTTC
TRBJ2-7 TRBV25-1 NA CASSDLRKGGYEQYF TGTGCCAGCAGTGATCTTAGGAAAGGGGGCTACGAGCAGTACTTC
TRBJ1-1 TRBV12-5 TRBD1 CASGLGQGGYTEAFF TGTGCTAGTGGTTTGGGACAGGGAGGCTACACTGAAGCTTTCTTT
TRBJ1-2 TRBV6-6 NA CASTPWGLDYGYTF TGTGCCAGCACCCCCTGGGGGCTAGACTATGGCTACACCTTC
TRBJ2-7 TRBV18 TRBD1 CASSPPKGQGAYEQYF TGTGCCAGCTCACCACCAAAGGGACAGGGGGCATACGAGCAGTACTTC
TRBJ1-5 TRBV7-2 NA CASSLGHGNQPQHF TGTGCCAGCAGCTTAGGTCACGGGAATCAGCCCCAGCATTTT
TRBJ2-7 TRBV5-4 TRBD1 CASSLQGAGVNEQYF TGTGCCAGCAGCTTACAGGGGGCGGGGGTCAACGAGCAGTACTTC
TRBJ1-2 TRBV18 TRBD1 CASSHTGQGGYGYTF TGTGCCAGCTCCCATACCGGACAGGGAGGCTATGGCTACACCTTC
TRBJ2-3 TRBV18 NA CASSPADTQYF TGTGCCAGCTCACCCGCGGATACGCAGTATTTT
TRBJ1-2 TRBV28 NA CASSSVAYGYTF TGTGCCAGCAGTTCCGTGGCCTATGGCTACACCTTC
TRBJ2-7 TRBV20-1 NA CSARTDGWQYF TGCAGTGCTAGGACAGACGGGTGGCAGTACTTC
TRBJ1-2 TRBV7-9 NA CASSLRQYTF TGTGCCAGCAGCCTCAGACAATACACCTTC
TRBJ2-7 TRBV7-6 TRBD1 CASSRDRGPYEQYF TGTGCCAGCAGCCGGGACAGGGGGCCATACGAGCAGTACTTC
TRBJ1-1 TRBV9 TRBD1 CASSPGTVEAFF TGTGCCAGCAGCCCAGGGACAGTTGAAGCTTTCTTT
TRBJ1-6 TRBV6-1 NA CASSLEREKSPLHF TGTGCCAGCAGCCTGGAAAGGGAGAAGTCACCCCTCCACTTT
TRBJ2-5 TRBV5-1 TRBD2 CASSLASGQETQYF TGCGCCAGCAGCTTGGCTAGCGGGCAAGAGACCCAGTACTTC
TRBJ2-5 TRBV28 TRBD1 CACSTGVQETQYF TGTGCCTGCTCGACAGGGGTACAAGAGACCCAGTACTTC
TRBJ2-2 TRBV18 TRBD2 CASSPRGGMRNTGELFF TGTGCCAGCTCACCACGCGGGGGGATGAGGAACACCGGGGAGCTGTTTTTT
TRBJ1-2 TRBV9 NA CASSVLEGNGYTF TGTGCCAGCAGCGTTTTGGAGGGGAATGGCTACACCTTC
TRBJ2-1 TRBV25-1 TRBD1 CASSEWTGPYNEQFF TGTGCCAGCAGTGAATGGACAGGTCCTTACAATGAGCAGTTCTTC
TRBJ2-7 TRBV30 NA CAWSAGFRAYEQYF TGTGCCTGGAGTGCGGGATTTCGGGCCTACGAGCAGTACTTC
TRBJ1-1 TRBV4-3 TRBD1 CASSQEARGLGAFF TGCGCCAGCAGCCAAGAAGCCAGGGGGTTGGGAGCTTTCTTT
TRBJ1-1 TRBV30 NA CVWSVSGYGKAFF TGTGTCTGGAGTGTCTCAGGGTACGGCAAAGCTTTCTTT
TRBJ2-5 TRBV29-1 NA CSVDGGSEETQYF TGCAGCGTTGACGGAGGGTCGGAGGAGACCCAGTACTTC
TRBJ1-2 TRBV28 NA CASSYGVRANYGYTF TGTGCCAGCAGTTACGGGGTCAGAGCTAACTATGGCTACACCTTC
TRBJ2-7 TRBV7-2 NA CASSFQGEDYEQYF TGTGCCAGCAGCTTCCAGGGGGAGGACTACGAGCAGTACTTC
TRBJ1-1 TRBV4-1 TRBD1 CASSAPGQRALSTEAFF TGCGCCAGCAGCGCTCCGGGACAGCGGGCTTTGAGCACTGAAGCTTTCTTT
TRBJ1-1 TRBV28 NA CASLEDTEAFF TGTGCCAGTTTAGAGGACACTGAAGCTTTCTTT
TRBJ1-2 TRBV5-1 NA CASSFFQGQGNNYGYTF TGCGCCAGCAGCTTCTTCCAGGGGCAGGGGAATAACTATGGCTACACCTTC
TRBJ1-1 TRBV4-3 NA CASRRGEGHTEAFF TGCGCCAGCAGGCGGGGGGAGGGGCACACTGAAGCTTTCTTT
TRBJ1-4 TRBV5-1 NA CASSPYREGEKLFF TGCGCCAGCAGCCCCTACAGAGAAGGTGAAAAACTGTTTTTT
TRBJ2-7 TRBV18 NA CASSLDLIRSSYEQYF TGTGCCAGCTCACTCGACTTGATCCGGAGCTCCTACGAGCAGTACTTC
TRBJ1-2 TRBV7-9 TRBD1 CASSFTGGTYGYTF TGTGCCAGCAGCTTCACAGGGGGCACCTATGGCTACACCTTC
TRBJ2-5 TRBV7-2 NA CASSLAYRGLQRETQYF TGTGCCAGCAGCTTAGCCTACAGGGGACTTCAGAGGGAGACCCAGTACTTC
TRBJ2-6 TRBV27 TRBD1 CASSPWDSWNSGANVLTF TGTGCCAGCAGTCCCTGGGACAGTTGGAACTCTGGGGCCAACGTCCTGACTTTC
TRBJ2-5 TRBV4-2 TRBD2 CASSQEGASGDSGETQYF TGTGCCAGCAGCCAAGAGGGGGCTAGCGGGGACTCAGGGGAGACCCAGTACTTC
TRBJ1-2 TRBV18 NA CASSLDFYGYTF TGTGCCAGCTCGCTGGACTTCTATGGCTACACCTTC
TRBJ2-2 TRBV6-6 TRBD2 CASSPSLAGNTGELFF TGTGCCAGCAGTCCCTCTCTAGCGGGGAACACCGGGGAGCTGTTTTTT